The 21 T cell receptor beta chains in this list originate from one sample, sequenced in a study of blood T cell repertoires in COVID-19. Assay: immunoSEQ multiplex PCR; the TCRdb copy retains only in-frame clones and omits some. Of 100,000 to 150,000 clones listed, 65% to 90% are singletons. The sample comprised peripheral blood. Source of these receptors: a woman aged 80 or older with acute or convalescent COVID-19.

V and J are TRBV5-1 and TRBJ2-5; TRBD2 might be the D (5 bases). V gave up 1 base and J gave up 4 bases, with 11 bases separating them. This CDR3 region has 14 residues. CDR1 and CDR2 (germline): SGHRS, YFSETQ. This CDR3 is CASSLRDLLETQYF. CDR3 in DNA: TGCGCCAGCAGCTTGCGGGATTTGCTAGAGACCCAGTACTTC. The full variable domain, completed using reference TRBV5-1 and TRBJ2-5, is KAGVTQTPRYLIKTRGQQVTLSCSPISGHRSVSWYQQTPGQGLQFLFEYFSETQRNKGNFPGRFSGRQFSNSRSEMNVSTLELGDSALYLCASSLRDLLETQYFGPGTRLLVL.

The CDR3 coding sequence is TGCGCCAGCAGCCAAGAAGTGGGCAGTGTGTATGGCTACACCTTC. Protein product: CASSQEVGSVYGYTF. The genes are TRBV4-3 and TRBJ1-2; D unresolved. Trimming shortened V by 0 bases and J by 5 bases, and 13 bases separated the two germline ends. The CDR3 consists of 15 residues. Germline V gives CDR1 LGHNA, CDR2 YSLEER.

The V gene is TRBV4-1, the J gene TRBJ1-1; no definite D call. The V gene's germline CDR1 is MGHRA and CDR2 YSYEKL. This CDR3 contains 14 residues. V shed 0 bases and J shed 4 bases, with 9 bases lying between them. The CDR3 DNA sequence: TGCGCCAGCAGCCAAGATCTTAAGCTCACTGAAGCTTTCTTT. It is translated as CASSQDLKLTEAFF.

The CDR3 sequence is CASNRQFSGNTIYF. CDR3 DNA: TGTGCCAGCAACCGACAGTTCTCTGGAAACACCATATATTTT. The V gene is TRBV2, the J gene TRBJ1-3; possibly TRBD1 for D (5 bases). The germline V gene has CDR1 SNHLY and CDR2 FYNNEI. V was cut by 7 bases and J by 0 bases, with 10 bases left in between. This CDR3 region has 14 residues.

The chain is built from TRBV29-1 and TRBJ1-2, with 7 bases lining up with TRBD1. V shed 1 base and J 7 bases; nucleotides not matched to a gene: 3. The CDR3 is made up of 12 amino acids. CDR1 and CDR2 from the germline V gene are SQVTM and ANQGSEA. CDR3 region: CSVEGQGGGYTF. The CDR3 DNA reads as TGCAGCGTTGAAGGACAGGGAGGTGGCTACACCTTC.

The V gene is TRBV28, the J gene TRBJ1-2, with a weak D call TRBD1 (5 bases). Germline CDR1 reads MDHEN; CDR2 reads SYDVKM. The CDR3 loop spans 13 amino acids. V was cut by 10 bases and J by 7 bases, with 19 bases left in between. The DNA for the CDR3 is TGTGCCACCCCTTTATTCGGGGGGGGTGGCTACACCTTC. Translation gives CATPLFGGGGYTF.

J is TRBJ1-5 and V is TRBV29-1; maybe TRBD1 (5 bases). Trimming shortened V by 5 bases and J by 9 bases, and 17 bases separated the two germline ends. This CDR3 is 13 amino acids long. The V gene's germline CDR1 is SQVTM and CDR2 ANQGSEA. The CDR3, as DNA: TGCAGCGTTCAACTTGGACATCGGAGGCCCCAGCATTTT. Translation: CSVQLGHRRPQHF.

This clone was seen a handful of times. This chain connects TRBV7-9 to TRBJ1-2; possibly TRBD1 for D (5 bases). V was clipped by 4 bases and J by 5 bases, with 14 bases between them. This CDR3 has 14 residues. CDR1 is SEHNR, CDR2 FQNEAQ, per germline (reference sequence). The CDR3 DNA is TGTGCCAGCAGCTCCCGGGGGGGAGCGTATGGCTACACCTTC. Translating gives CASSSRGGAYGYTF.

The rearrangement links TRBV11-3 to TRBJ2-3; the match to TRBD1 covers 9 bases. This CDR3 spans 19 amino acids. Losses at the gene ends were 4 bases for V and 5 bases for J; bases not matched to a gene: 19. CDR1 SGHNT and CDR2 YENEEA come from the germline V gene. CDR3 nucleotide sequence: TGTGCCAGCAGCTCTGGACAGGGGTCTGCGGGGGCCTTTGGAGATACGCAGTATTTT. Protein: CASSSGQGSAGAFGDTQYF.

V gene TRBV18 combines with J gene TRBJ2-5; D possibly corresponds to TRBD1 (6 bases). The CDR3 has 16 amino acids. CDR1 is KGHSH and CDR2 is LQKENI in the germline V gene. V lost 3 bases and J 6 bases, leaving 20 bases between the germline ends. CDR3 in amino acids: CASSPYSTQQGQTQYF. In DNA form, the CDR3 reads TGTGCCAGCTCACCCTACTCCACCCAACAGGGACAGACCCAGTACTTC. Looking up the rest from reference TRBV18 and TRBJ2-5 gives the full variable domain: NAGVMQNPRHLVRRRGQEARLRCSPMKGHSHVYWYRQLPEEGLKFMVYLQKENIIDESGMPKERFSAEFPKEGPSILRIQQVVRGDSAAYFCASSPYSTQQGQTQYFGPGTRLLVL.

This clone appeared a few times. For the CDR3, the DNA is TGTGCCAGCAATTCCCCCCGATTGGCAACAGATGAAGCTTTCTTT. It translates to CASNSPRLATDEAFF. V is TRBV28 and J is TRBJ1-1; D remains ambiguous. This CDR3 is 15 amino acids long. Germline V gene lookup returns CDR1 MDHEN and CDR2 SYDVKM. Trimming pared 7 bases from V and 7 bases from J, leaving 22 bases between.

In DNA form, the CDR3 reads TGTGCCAGCAGTGATCTCCGGGGTATAACAGATACGCAGTATTTT. Its protein is CASSDLRGITDTQYF. This chain connects TRBV6-1 to TRBJ2-3, with D perhaps matching TRBD2 (5 bases). Germline V gives CDR1 MNHNS, CDR2 SASEGT. The CDR3 runs to 15 residues. The germline V and J ends were trimmed by 3 bases and 3 bases, with 13 bases remaining between them.

V is TRBV4-2 and J is TRBJ1-1, with 8 bases that match TRBD1. From germline, CDR1 is LGHNA and CDR2 YNFKEQ. Trimming took 3 bases from V and 1 from J; bases not matched to a gene: 7. The CDR3 loop spans 16 amino acids. The chain's CDR3 is CASSHSTDRANTEAFF. The CDR3, as DNA: TGTGCCAGCAGCCATAGCACGGACAGGGCGAACACTGAAGCTTTCTTT.

This rearrangement joins TRBV11-2 to TRBJ1-2; 11 bases align to TRBD1. Germline CDR1 is SGHAT and CDR2 is FQNNGV. The CDR3 contains 16 residues. Trimming removed 4 bases from V and 2 bases from J; junction bases left unmatched: 6. The DNA of the CDR3 is TGTGCCAGCAGCTCATCAGGGACAGGGGGGAACTATGGCTACACCTTC. Protein product: CASSSSGTGGNYGYTF.

The chain uses TRBV6-5 and TRBJ2-3; maybe TRBD1 (5 bases). The CDR3 is 15 residues long. Trimming pared 8 bases from V and 3 bases from J, leaving 18 bases between. CDR1 is MNHEY and CDR2 is SVGAGI in the germline V gene. The CDR3 coding sequence is TGTGCCAGCGCTGGGGCCTCCTCTCGAACAGATACGCAGTATTTT. Translating it yields CASAGASSRTDTQYF.

This clone appeared a few times. This rearrangement joins TRBV28 to TRBJ1-1; no firm D call. The CDR3 length is 13 residues. CDR1 is MDHEN and CDR2 is SYDVKM in the germline V gene. The ends were cut back, 5 bases at V and 1 base at J, with 8 bases in the middle. The CDR3 is CASSIPRNTEAFF. CDR3 coding DNA: TGTGCCAGCAGTATCCCCAGGAACACTGAAGCTTTCTTT.

The chain links TRBV2 to TRBJ1-2, with D maybe TRBD1 (5 bases). Germline-derived CDR1 and CDR2 are SNHLY and FYNNEI. The CDR3 covers 11 residues. The V gene lost 7 bases and the J gene lost 8 bases, with 11 bases spanning the gap. The CDR3 sequence is CASMGGYGYTF. As DNA, the CDR3 is TGTGCCAGCATGGGGGGGTACGGCTACACCTTC.

V usage is TRBV6-5 and J usage is TRBJ1-2; perhaps TRBD1 as D (5 bases). The CDR3 has 16 amino acids. V was clipped by 4 bases and J by 1 base, with 16 bases between them. The germline gives CDR1 MNHEY, CDR2 SVGAGI. The CDR3 region is CASSLGLNPLNYGYTF. The CDR3 DNA follows: TGTGCCAGCAGTTTGGGGCTTAATCCCCTTAACTATGGCTACACCTTC.

The V and J genes are TRBV7-2 and TRBJ1-2; D may be TRBD1 (5 bases). Per germline, CDR1 SGHTA and CDR2 FQGNSA. V lost 6 bases to trimming and J lost 6 bases, with 26 bases between them. The CDR3 loop spans 17 amino acids. The CDR3 spells CASSVRWGLGSGDGYTF. CDR3 DNA sequence: TGTGCCAGCAGTGTCCGTTGGGGGTTAGGGAGCGGGGATGGCTACACCTTC.

The genes are TRBV18 and TRBJ1-4; D remains unclear. Germline loops: CDR1 KGHSH, CDR2 LQKENI. The V end was cut by 0 bases, the J end by 7 bases, with 12 bases between. The CDR3 is 15 amino acids. CDR3 nucleotide sequence: TGTGCCAGCTCACCACCGATCGGAGAGGGTGAAAAACTGTTTTTT. It is translated as CASSPPIGEGEKLFF.

This rearrangement joins TRBV5-5 to TRBJ1-1; the D is unclear. Germline CDR1 is SGHKS and CDR2 is YYEKEE (reference sequence). The CDR3 totals 15 residues. V lost 0 bases, J lost 4 bases, and 13 bases lay in between. CDR3 in DNA: TGTGCCAGCAGCTTGGAGTCGACTACTTTCACTGAAGCTTTCTTT. The encoded protein is CASSLESTTFTEAFF.